This T cell receptor (beta chain) emerged from a study of T cell responses to AZD1222 COVID-19 vaccine. General study results and limits: The donor group comprised mostly white British people and more females; the analysis possibly underestimated clonal diversity. A rise in Spike-specific TCR breadth and depth followed two AZD1222 doses. In all cases, repertoires were sampled only after the peak T cell response.

Points on this clone: Its antigen is undetermined.

Method: immunoSEQ multiplex PCR; TCRdb's copy keeps in-frame clones and lacks some. The sample contains 100,000 to 150,000 clones, more than 65% of which appear only once. Trimming took 0 bases from V and 3 from J; bases not matched to a gene: 3. Germline values: CDR1 SGHNT, CDR2 YYREEE (reference sequence). The CDR3 extends over 15 amino acids. Source: peripheral blood, taken 28 days after the second AZD1222 dose. The rearrangement joins TRBV5-4 to TRBJ2-1, with 7 bases lining up with TRBD2. This receptor was identified in an adult who received the AZD1222 COVID-19 vaccine. CDR3 protein: CASSLGGGLYNEQFF. The CDR3 region has the DNA TGTGCCAGCAGCTTGGGCGGGGGTCTCTACAATGAGCAGTTCTTC.